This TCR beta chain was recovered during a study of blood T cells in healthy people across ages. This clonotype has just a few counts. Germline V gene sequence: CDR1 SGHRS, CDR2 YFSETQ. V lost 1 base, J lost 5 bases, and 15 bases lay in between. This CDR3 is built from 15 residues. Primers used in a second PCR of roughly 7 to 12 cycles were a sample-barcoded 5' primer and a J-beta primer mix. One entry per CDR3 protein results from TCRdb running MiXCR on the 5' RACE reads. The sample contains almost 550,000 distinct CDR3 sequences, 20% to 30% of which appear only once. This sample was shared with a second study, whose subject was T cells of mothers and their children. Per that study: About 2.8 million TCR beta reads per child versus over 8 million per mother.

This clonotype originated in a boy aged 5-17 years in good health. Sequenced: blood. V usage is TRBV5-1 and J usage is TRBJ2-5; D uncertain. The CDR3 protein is CASSLTPSIRETQYF. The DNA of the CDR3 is TGCGCCAGCAGCTTGACTCCGTCGATCAGGGAGACCCAGTACTTC. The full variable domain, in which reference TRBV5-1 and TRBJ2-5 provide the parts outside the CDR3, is KAGVTQTPRYLIKTRGQQVTLSCSPISGHRSVSWYQQTPGQGLQFLFEYFSETQRNKGNFPGRFSGRQFSNSRSEMNVSTLELGDSALYLCASSLTPSIRETQYFGPGTRLLVL.